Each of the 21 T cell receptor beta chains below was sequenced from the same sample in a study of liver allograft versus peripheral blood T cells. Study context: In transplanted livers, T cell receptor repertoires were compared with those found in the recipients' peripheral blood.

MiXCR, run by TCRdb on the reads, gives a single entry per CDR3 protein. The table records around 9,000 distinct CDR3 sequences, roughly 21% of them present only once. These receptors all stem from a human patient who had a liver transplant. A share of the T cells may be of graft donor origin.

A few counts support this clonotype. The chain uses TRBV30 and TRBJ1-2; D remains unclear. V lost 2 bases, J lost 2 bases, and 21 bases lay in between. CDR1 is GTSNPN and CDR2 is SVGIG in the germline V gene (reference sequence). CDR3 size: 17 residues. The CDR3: CAWSTLRLRATNYGYTF. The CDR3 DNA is TGTGCCTGGAGTACGCTAAGATTGAGGGCGACGAACTATGGCTACACCTTC.

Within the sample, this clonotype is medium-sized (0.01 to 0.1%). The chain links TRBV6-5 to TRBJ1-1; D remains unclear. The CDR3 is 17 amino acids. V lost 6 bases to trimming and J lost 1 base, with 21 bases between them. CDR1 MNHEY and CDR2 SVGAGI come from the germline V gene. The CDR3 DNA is TGTGCCAGCAGGATGGGAGAACGAGTAGCTGGGAACACTGAAGCTTTCTTT. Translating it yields CASRMGERVAGNTEAFF.

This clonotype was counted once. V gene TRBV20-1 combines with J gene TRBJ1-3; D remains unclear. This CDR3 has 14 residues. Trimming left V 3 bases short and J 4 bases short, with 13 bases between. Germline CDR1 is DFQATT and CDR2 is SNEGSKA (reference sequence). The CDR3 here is CSARSEGAGNTIYF. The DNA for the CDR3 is TGCAGTGCTAGGTCCGAGGGAGCGGGAAACACCATATATTTT.

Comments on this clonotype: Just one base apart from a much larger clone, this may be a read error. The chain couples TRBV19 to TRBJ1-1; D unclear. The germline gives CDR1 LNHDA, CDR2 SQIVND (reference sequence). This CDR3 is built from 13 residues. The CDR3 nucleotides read TGTTCCAGTAGGACTACAGCGAACACTGAAGCTTTCTTT. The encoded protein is CSSRTTANTEAFF.

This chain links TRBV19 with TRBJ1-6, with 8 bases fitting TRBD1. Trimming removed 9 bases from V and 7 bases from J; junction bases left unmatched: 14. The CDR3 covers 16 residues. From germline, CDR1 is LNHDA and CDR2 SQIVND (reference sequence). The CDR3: CASQPGGPSINSPLHF. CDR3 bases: TGTGCCAGCCAGCCAGGGGGCCCCTCCATAAATTCACCCCTCCACTTT.

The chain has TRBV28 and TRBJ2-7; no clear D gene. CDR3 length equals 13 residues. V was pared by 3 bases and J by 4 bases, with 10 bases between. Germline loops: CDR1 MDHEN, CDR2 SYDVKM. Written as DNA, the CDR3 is TGTGCCAGCAGTTTCTCTAGGAAATACGAGCAGTACTTC. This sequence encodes CASSFSRKYEQYF. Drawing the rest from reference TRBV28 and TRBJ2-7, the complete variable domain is DVKVTQSSRYLVKRTGEKVFLECVQDMDHENMFWYRQDPGLGLRLIYFSYDVKMKEKGDIPEGYSVSREKKERFSLILESASTNQTSMYLCASSFSRKYEQYFGPGTRLTVT.

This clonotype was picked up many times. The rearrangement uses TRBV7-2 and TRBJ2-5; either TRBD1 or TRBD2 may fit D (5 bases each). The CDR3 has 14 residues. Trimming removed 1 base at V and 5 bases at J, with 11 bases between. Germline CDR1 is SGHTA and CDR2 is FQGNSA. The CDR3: CASSLGGAQETQYF. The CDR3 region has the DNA TGTGCCAGCAGCTTAGGAGGGGCCCAGGAGACCCAGTACTTC.

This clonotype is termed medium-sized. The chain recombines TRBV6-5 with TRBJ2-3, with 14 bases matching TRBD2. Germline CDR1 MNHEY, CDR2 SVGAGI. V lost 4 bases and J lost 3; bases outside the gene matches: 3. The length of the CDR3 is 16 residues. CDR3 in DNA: TGTGCCAGCAGTTCGGGACTAGCGGGGGAAACAGATACGCAGTATTTT. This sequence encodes CASSSGLAGETDTQYF.

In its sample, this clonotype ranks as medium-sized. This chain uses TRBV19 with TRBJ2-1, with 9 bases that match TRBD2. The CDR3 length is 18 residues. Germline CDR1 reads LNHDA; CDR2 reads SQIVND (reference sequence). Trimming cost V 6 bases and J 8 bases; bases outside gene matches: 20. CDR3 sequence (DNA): TGTGCCAGTAGCCTAACCCGGAGCGGGGGGCCAGTTTTGTATGAGCAGTTCTTC. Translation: CASSLTRSGGPVLYEQFF.

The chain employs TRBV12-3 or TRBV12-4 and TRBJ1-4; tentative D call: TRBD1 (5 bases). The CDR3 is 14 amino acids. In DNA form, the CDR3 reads TGTGCGGTTGCAGGGCCCACAACTAATGAAAAACTGTTTTTT. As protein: CAVAGPTTNEKLFF.

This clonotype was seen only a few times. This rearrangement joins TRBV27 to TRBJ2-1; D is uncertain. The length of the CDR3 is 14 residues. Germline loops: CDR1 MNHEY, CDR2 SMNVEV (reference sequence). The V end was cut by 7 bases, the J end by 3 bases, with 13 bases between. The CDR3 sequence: CASKNYESYNEQFF. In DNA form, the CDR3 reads TGTGCCAGCAAAAACTACGAAAGCTACAATGAGCAGTTCTTC.

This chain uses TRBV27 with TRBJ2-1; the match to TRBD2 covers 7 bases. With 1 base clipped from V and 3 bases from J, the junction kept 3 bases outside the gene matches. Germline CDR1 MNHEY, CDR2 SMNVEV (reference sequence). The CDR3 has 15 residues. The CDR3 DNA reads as TGTGCCAGCAGTTTATGGGGGGAGGGCTACAATGAGCAGTTCTTC. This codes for CASSLWGEGYNEQFF.

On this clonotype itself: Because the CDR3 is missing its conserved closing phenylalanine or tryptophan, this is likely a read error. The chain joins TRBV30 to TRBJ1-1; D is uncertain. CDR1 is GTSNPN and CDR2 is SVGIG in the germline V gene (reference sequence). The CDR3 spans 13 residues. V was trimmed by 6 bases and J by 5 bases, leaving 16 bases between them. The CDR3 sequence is CACPGPDSTEAFI. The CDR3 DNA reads TGTGCCTGCCCGGGTCCGGATAGTACTGAAGCTTTCATT.

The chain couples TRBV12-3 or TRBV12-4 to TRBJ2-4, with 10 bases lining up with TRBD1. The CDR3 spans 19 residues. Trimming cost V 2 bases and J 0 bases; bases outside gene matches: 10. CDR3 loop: CASSLILGQGKKAKNIQYF. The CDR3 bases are TGTGCCAGCAGTTTAATTCTGGGACAGGGGAAAAAAGCCAAAAACATTCAGTACTTC.

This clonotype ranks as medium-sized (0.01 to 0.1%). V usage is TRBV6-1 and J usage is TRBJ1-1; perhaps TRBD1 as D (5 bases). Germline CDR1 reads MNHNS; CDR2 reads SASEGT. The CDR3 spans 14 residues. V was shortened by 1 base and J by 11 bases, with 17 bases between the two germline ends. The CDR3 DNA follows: TGTGCCAGCAGTGAAGTCCGGGACTCTCAGATCGCTTTCTTT. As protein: CASSEVRDSQIAFF.

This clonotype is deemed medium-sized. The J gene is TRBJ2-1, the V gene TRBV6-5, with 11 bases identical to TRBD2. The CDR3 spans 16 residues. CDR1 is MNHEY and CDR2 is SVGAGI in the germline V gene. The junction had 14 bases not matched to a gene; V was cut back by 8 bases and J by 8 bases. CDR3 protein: CASSPPLAGVGDEQFF. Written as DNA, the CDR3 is TGTGCCAGCTCCCCCCCACTAGCGGGGGTCGGCGATGAGCAGTTCTTC.

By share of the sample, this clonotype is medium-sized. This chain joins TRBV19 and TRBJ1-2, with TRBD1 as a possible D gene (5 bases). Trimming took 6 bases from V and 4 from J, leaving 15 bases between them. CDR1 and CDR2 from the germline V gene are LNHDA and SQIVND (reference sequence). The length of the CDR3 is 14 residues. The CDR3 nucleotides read TGTGCCAGTAGCCCATCGGGGGAGGGCTATGGCTACACCTTC. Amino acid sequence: CASSPSGEGYGYTF.

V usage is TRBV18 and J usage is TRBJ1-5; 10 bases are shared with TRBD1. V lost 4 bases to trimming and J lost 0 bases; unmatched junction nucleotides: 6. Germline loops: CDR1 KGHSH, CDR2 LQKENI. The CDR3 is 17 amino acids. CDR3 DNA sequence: TGTGCCAGCTCACGGCCGGGACAGGGGAATAGCAATCAGCCCCAGCATTTT. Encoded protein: CASSRPGQGNSNQPQHF.

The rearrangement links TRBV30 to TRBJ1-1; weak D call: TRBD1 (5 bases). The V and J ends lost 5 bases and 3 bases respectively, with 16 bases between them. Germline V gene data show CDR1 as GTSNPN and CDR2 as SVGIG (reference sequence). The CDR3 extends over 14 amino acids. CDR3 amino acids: CAWAIGQTYTEAFF. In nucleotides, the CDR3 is TGTGCCTGGGCTATAGGACAAACGTACACTGAAGCTTTCTTT.

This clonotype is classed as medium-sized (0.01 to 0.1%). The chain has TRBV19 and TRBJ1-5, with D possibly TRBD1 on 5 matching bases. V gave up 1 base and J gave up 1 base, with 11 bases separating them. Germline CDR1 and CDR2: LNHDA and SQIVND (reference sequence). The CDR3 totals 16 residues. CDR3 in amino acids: CASSIASGSSNQPQHF. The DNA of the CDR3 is TGTGCCAGTAGTATAGCTTCAGGGTCAAGCAATCAGCCCCAGCATTTT.

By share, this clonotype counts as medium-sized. The CDR3 coding sequence is TGTGCCAGCATAGGAGACATCCGCACTGAAGCTTTCTTT. It yields the protein CASIGDIRTEAFF. The chain carries TRBV6-1 and TRBJ1-1; D is unresolved. The germline V and J ends were trimmed by 7 bases and 4 bases, with 13 bases remaining between them. The germline V gene has CDR1 MNHNS and CDR2 SASEGT. The CDR3 runs 13 residues.